The present T cell receptor beta chain was sequenced within a study of blood T cell repertoires in COVID-19. Generated by immunoSEQ multiplex PCR, the TCRdb table keeps only in-frame clones and is missing some. The sample comprises more than 110,000 clones, roughly 88% of which are singletons, and approximately 4.3% rests with the top ten. Trimming shortened V by 4 bases and J by 1 base, and 10 bases separated the two germline ends. Germline V lookup: CDR1 SEHNR, CDR2 FQNEAQ (reference sequence). This CDR3 has 14 residues. This clonotype was sampled from a man aged 50 or older who had recovered from COVID-19. The chain has TRBV7-9 and TRBJ1-1; D gene uncertain. Sequenced: PBMCs or T cells enriched from blood (not recorded which). The CDR3 DNA reads as TGTGCCAGCAGCTCCCCGACGGGGAACACTGAAGCTTTCTTT. It is translated as CASSSPTGNTEAFF. The full variable domain, completed using reference TRBV7-9 and TRBJ1-1, is DTGVSQNPRHKITKRGQNVTFRCDPISEHNRLYWYRQTLGQGPEFLTYFQNEAQLEKSRLLSDRFSAERPKGSFSTLEIQRTEQGDSAMYLCASSSPTGNTEAFFGQGTRLTVV.